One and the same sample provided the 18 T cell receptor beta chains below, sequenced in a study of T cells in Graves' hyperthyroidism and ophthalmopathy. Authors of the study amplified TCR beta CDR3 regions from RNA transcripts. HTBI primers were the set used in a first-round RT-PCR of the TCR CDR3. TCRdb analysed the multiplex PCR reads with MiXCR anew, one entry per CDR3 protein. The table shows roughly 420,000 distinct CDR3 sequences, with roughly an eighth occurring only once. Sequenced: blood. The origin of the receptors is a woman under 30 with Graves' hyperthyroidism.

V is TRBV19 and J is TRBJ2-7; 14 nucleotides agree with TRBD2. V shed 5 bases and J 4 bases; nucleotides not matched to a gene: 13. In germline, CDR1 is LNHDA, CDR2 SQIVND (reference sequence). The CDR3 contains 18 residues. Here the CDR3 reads CASSLRTSGRLLAYEQYF. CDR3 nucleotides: TGTGCCAGTAGTCTAAGGACTAGCGGGAGGCTACTGGCGTACGAGCAGTACTTC.

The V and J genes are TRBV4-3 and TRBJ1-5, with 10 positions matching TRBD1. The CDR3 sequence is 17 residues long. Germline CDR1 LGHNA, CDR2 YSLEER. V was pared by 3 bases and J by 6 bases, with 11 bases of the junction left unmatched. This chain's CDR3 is CASSQDPGQGFGQPQHF. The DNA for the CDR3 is TGCGCCAGCAGCCAGGACCCGGGACAGGGGTTCGGTCAGCCCCAGCATTTT.

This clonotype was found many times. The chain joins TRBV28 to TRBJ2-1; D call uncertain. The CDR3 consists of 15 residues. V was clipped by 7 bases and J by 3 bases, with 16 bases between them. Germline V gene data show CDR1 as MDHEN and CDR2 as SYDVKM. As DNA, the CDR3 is TGTGCCAGCACCTCCCCGGGTCACGGCTACAATGAGCAGTTCTTC. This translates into CASTSPGHGYNEQFF. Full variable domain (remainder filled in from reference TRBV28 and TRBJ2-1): DVKVTQSSRYLVKRTGEKVFLECVQDMDHENMFWYRQDPGLGLRLIYFSYDVKMKEKGDIPEGYSVSREKKERFSLILESASTNQTSMYLCASTSPGHGYNEQFFGPGTRLTVL.

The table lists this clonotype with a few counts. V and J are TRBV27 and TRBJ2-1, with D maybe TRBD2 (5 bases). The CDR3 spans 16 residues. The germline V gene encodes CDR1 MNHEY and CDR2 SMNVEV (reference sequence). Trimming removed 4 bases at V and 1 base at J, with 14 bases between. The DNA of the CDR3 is TGTGCCAGCAGTTCGAGAGGGTTACGTTCCTACAATGAGCAGTTCTTC. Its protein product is CASSSRGLRSYNEQFF.

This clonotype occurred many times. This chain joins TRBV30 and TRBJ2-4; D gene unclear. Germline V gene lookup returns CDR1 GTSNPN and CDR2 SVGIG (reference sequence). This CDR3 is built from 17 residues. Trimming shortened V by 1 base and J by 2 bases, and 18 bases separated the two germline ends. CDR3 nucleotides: TGTGCCTGGAGTGAGTGGGGTGTGCGTAGTTCCAAAAACATTCAGTACTTC. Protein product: CAWSEWGVRSSKNIQYF.

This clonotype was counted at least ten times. Here the CDR3 DNA reads TGTGCCAGCAGTTCTCAGGGATCGAGAGAACAGCCCCAGCATTTT. This sequence encodes CASSSQGSREQPQHF. This chain connects TRBV28 to TRBJ1-5, with D tentatively TRBD1 (5 bases). Germline-derived CDR1 and CDR2 are MDHEN and SYDVKM. Trimming cost V 4 bases and J 7 bases, with 17 bases left between them. CDR3 size: 15 residues.

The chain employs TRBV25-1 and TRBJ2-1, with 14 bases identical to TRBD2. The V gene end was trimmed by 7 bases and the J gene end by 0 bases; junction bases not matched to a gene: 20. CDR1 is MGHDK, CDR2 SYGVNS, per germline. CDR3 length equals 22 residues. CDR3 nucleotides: TGTGCCAGCACAGGGGGGACCCGACTAGCGGGAGGGCCTCAGAGCTCCTACAATGAGCAGTTCTTC. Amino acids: CASTGGTRLAGGPQSSYNEQFF.

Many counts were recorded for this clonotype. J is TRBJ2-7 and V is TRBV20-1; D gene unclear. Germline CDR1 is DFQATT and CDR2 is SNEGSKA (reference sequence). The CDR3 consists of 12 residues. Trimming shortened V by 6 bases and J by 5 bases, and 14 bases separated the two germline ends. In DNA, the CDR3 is TGCAGTGCCCGGGTAGAACTCCACGAGCAGTACTTC. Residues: CSARVELHEQYF.

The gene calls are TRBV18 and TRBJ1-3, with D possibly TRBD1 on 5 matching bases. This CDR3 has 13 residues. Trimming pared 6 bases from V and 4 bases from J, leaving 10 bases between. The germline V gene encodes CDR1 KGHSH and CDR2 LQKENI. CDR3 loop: CASSDSRGNTIYF. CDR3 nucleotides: TGTGCCAGCTCCGACAGTCGAGGAAACACCATATATTTT. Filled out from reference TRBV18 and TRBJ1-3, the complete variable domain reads NAGVMQNPRHLVRRRGQEARLRCSPMKGHSHVYWYRQLPEEGLKFMVYLQKENIIDESGMPKERFSAEFPKEGPSILRIQQVVRGDSAAYFCASSDSRGNTIYFGEGSWLTVV.

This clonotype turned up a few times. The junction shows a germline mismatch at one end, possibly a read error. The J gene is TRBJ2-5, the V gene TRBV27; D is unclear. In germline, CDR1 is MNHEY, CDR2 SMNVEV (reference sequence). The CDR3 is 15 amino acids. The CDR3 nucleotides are TGTGTCAGCAGTCAATTAAACAATAGGGAAGAGACCCAGTACTTC. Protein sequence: CVSSQLNNREETQYF.

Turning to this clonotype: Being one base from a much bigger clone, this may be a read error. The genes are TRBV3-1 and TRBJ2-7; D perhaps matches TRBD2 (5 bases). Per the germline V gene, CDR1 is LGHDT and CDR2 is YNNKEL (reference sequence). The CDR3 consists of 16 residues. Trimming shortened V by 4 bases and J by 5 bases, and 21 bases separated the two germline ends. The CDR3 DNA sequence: TGTGCCAGCAGCCCCCGTAGCAGGAGGTCTTCTAACGAGCAGTACTTC. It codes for CASSPRSRRSSNEQYF.

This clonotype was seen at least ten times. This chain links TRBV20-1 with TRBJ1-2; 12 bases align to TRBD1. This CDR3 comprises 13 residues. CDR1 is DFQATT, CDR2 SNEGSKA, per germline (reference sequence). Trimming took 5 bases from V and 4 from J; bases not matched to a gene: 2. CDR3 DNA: TGCAGTGCTGGGACAGGGGGCAGCTATGGCTACACCTTC. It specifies CSAGTGGSYGYTF.

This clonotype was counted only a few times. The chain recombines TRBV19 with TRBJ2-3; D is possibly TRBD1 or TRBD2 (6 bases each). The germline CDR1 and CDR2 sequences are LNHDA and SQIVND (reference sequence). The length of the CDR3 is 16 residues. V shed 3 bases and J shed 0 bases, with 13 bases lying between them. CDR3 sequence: CASSMLSGASTDTQYF. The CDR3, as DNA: TGTGCCAGTAGTATGCTGTCGGGGGCTAGCACAGATACGCAGTATTTT.

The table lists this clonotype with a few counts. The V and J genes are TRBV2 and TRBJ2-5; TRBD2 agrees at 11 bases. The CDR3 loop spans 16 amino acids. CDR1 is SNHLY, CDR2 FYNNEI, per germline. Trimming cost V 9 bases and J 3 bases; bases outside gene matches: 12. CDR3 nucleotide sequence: TGTGCCAGTACGACACTCGGGACTAGCGGTGAAGAGACCCAGTACTTC. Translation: CASTTLGTSGEETQYF.

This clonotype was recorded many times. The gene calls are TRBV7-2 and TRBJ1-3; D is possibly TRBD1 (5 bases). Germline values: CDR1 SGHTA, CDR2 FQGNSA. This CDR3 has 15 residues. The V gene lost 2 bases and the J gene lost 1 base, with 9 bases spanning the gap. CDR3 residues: CASSLFAGSGNTIYF. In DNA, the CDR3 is TGTGCCAGCAGCTTATTCGCAGGGTCTGGAAACACCATATATTTT. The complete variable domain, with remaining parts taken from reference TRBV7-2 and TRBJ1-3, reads GAGVSQSPSNKVTEKGKDVELRCDPISGHTALYWYRQSLGQGLEFLIYFQGNSAPDKSGLPSDRFSAERTGGSVSTLTIQRTQQEDSAVYLCASSLFAGSGNTIYFGEGSWLTVV.

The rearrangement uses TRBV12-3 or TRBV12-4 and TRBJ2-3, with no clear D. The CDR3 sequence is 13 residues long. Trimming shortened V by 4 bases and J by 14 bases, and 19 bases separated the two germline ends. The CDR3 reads CASSSPTLTLRYF. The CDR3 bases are TGTGCCAGCAGTTCCCCGACACTTACATTGAGGTATTTT.

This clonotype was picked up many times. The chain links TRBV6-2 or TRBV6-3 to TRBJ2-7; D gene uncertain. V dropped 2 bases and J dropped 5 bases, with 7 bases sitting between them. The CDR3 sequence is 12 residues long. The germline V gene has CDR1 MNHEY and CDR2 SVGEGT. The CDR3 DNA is TGTGCCAGCAGTTACCTCCGGGACGAGCAGTACTTC. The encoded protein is CASSYLRDEQYF.

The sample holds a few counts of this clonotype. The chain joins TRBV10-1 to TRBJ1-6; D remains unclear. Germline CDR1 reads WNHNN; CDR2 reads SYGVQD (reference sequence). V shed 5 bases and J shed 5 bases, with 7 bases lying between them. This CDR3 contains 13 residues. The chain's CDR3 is CASSTGNNSPLHF. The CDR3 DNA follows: TGCGCCAGCAGTACGGGAAATAATTCACCCCTCCACTTT.